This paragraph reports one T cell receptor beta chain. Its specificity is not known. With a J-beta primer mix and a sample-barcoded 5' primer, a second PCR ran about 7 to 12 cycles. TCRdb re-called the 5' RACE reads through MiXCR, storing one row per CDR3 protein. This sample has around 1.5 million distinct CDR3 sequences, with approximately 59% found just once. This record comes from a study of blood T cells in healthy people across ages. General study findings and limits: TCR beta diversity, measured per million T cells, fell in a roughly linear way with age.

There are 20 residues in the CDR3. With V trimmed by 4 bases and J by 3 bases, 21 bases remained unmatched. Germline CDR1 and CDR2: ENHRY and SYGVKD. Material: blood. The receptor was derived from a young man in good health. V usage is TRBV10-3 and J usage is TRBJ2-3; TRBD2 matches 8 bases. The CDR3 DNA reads TGTGCCATCAGTGTGAGAGTAGGAAAAAACGGGGGGGCCGTGACAGATACGCAGTATTTT. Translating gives CAISVRVGKNGGAVTDTQYF.